This TCR beta chain stems from a study of blood T cell repertoires in COVID-19. Overall study context: Specimens from acute and convalescent COVID-19 originated in the United States, Italy and Spain. PBMCs, B-cell-depleted T cells, or T cells were the source of the cDNA or gDNA that made up the material.

Germline V gene sequence: CDR1 WSHSY, CDR2 SAAADI. The V gene lost 5 bases and the J gene lost 5 bases, with 18 bases spanning the gap. This CDR3 is built from 15 residues. In its sample, this clone was seen once. As processed by the authors: By means of reference gene primer amplification, nucleated cell counts were estimated. Clones were read by immunoSEQ multiplex PCR, and TCRdb kept only the in-frame ones, dropping some. V, J and clone size were drawn from that table, and D and trimming were deduced from the DNA. The sample includes tens of thousands of clones, more than 75% seen only once; the top ten take 15% to 18%.

This TCR derives from a human donor in a cohort sampled during active COVID-19. The sample comprised peripheral blood. The chain is built from TRBV10-2 and TRBJ2-5; D might be TRBD2 (6 bases). The DNA of the CDR3 is TGCGCCAGCAGTAGAGCTGGAGGGCGCGGGGAGACCCAGTACTTC. It codes for CASSRAGGRGETQYF.